The rows below give T cell receptor beta chains drawn from one sample of a study of cytotoxic CD8 clonotypes in ibrutinib-treated CLL. Data came from immunoSEQ multiplex PCR; TCRdb stores just in-frame clones and leaves some out. The table lists 330,000 or so clones, approximately 67% of them singletons. The specimen comprised PBMCs, sampled after 36 months of ibrutinib treatment. These TCRs come from a human donor with chronic lymphocytic leukemia. CDR3s include the opening cysteine and the closing phenylalanine or tryptophan. Each record gives: V gene, J gene, CDR3 length, clone size, D gene, CDR3 DNA, CDR3 protein. The D gene is left open where the match is weak. Clone size is not always given. Where it is, it says once, few, many or a class for expanded clones.

v_call: TRBV7-9; j_call: TRBJ1-2; cdr3_length: 17; clone_size: once; d_call: -; cdr3_nt: TGTGCCAGCAGCTTATCTTCGGACAGTAAACATAACTATGGCTACACCTTC; cdr3_aa: CASSLSSDSKHNYGYTF
v_call: TRBV28; j_call: TRBJ2-2; cdr3_length: 17; clone_size: -; d_call: -; cdr3_nt: TGTGCCAGCAGTTTATGGGTCTGGCAGGGCAACACCGGGGAGCTGTTTTTT; cdr3_aa: CASSLWVWQGNTGELFF
v_call: TRBV5-1; j_call: TRBJ2-1; cdr3_length: 17; clone_size: -; d_call: -; cdr3_nt: TGCGCCAGCAGCTTGGTCGTCAGGGAACTCCGCTACAATGAGCAGTTCTTC; cdr3_aa: CASSLVVRELRYNEQFF
v_call: TRBV6-6; j_call: TRBJ2-1; cdr3_length: 12; clone_size: -; d_call: -; cdr3_nt: TGTGCCAGCAGTAAAGACCCCATTGAGCAGTTCTTC; cdr3_aa: CASSKDPIEQFF
v_call: TRBV5-1; j_call: TRBJ2-1; cdr3_length: 13; clone_size: -; d_call: -; cdr3_nt: TGCGCCAGCAGTTTGACAGGAACTAATGAGCAGTTCTTC; cdr3_aa: CASSLTGTNEQFF
v_call: TRBV19; j_call: TRBJ1-2; cdr3_length: 11; clone_size: many; d_call: -; cdr3_nt: TGTGCCAGTAGTCTGTCCTATGGCTACACCTTC; cdr3_aa: CASSLSYGYTF
v_call: TRBV7-3; j_call: TRBJ1-6; cdr3_length: 13; clone_size: -; d_call: -; cdr3_nt: TGTGCCAGCAGCTTACTCCATCTTTCACCCCTCCACTTT; cdr3_aa: CASSLLHLSPLHF
v_call: TRBV4-1; j_call: TRBJ2-7; cdr3_length: 15; clone_size: -; d_call: -; cdr3_nt: TGCGCCAGCAGCCACCGGATGACTACCTCCTACGAGCAGTACTTC; cdr3_aa: CASSHRMTTSYEQYF
v_call: TRBV5-4; j_call: TRBJ2-7; cdr3_length: 15; clone_size: -; d_call: -; cdr3_nt: TGTGCCAGCAGCTTCGGTCCGGGATGGGAATACGAGCAGTACTTC; cdr3_aa: CASSFGPGWEYEQYF
v_call: TRBV6-4; j_call: TRBJ2-3; cdr3_length: 15; clone_size: -; d_call: TRBD2; cdr3_nt: TGTGCCAGCAGTGACTCGGTAGCGGGGCGGGATACGCAGTATTTT; cdr3_aa: CASSDSVAGRDTQYF
v_call: TRBV29-1; j_call: TRBJ1-2; cdr3_length: 15; clone_size: -; d_call: -; cdr3_nt: TGCAGCGTTGAAGCGTTTGGGGTAGTAGGTGGGGGCTACACCTTC; cdr3_aa: CSVEAFGVVGGGYTF
v_call: TRBV5-1; j_call: TRBJ1-2; cdr3_length: 17; clone_size: -; d_call: TRBD1; cdr3_nt: TGCGCCAGCAGCTTGGAGTGGTCCGGGACAGCGGGAGGCGGCTACACCTTC; cdr3_aa: CASSLEWSGTAGGGYTF
v_call: TRBV7-9; j_call: TRBJ2-3; cdr3_length: 18; clone_size: few; d_call: -; cdr3_nt: TGTGCCAGCAGCGGAACCCCCGGGGACCTTTTGTGGATAGATACGCAGTATTTT; cdr3_aa: CASSGTPGDLLWIDTQYF
v_call: TRBV19; j_call: TRBJ1-2; cdr3_length: 12; clone_size: many; d_call: -; cdr3_nt: TGTGCCAGTAGTATACGGGACTATGGCTACACCTTC; cdr3_aa: CASSIRDYGYTF
v_call: TRBV10-3; j_call: TRBJ2-1; cdr3_length: 15; clone_size: few; d_call: -; cdr3_nt: TGTGCCATCAGGGCAAGCGGGCTGGGGTACAATGAGCAGTTCTTC; cdr3_aa: CAIRASGLGYNEQFF
v_call: TRBV5-4; j_call: TRBJ1-3; cdr3_length: 15; clone_size: -; d_call: -; cdr3_nt: TGTGCCAGCAGCTTCTCACGCCAGGGGACTGACACCATATATTTT; cdr3_aa: CASSFSRQGTDTIYF
v_call: TRBV10-3; j_call: TRBJ2-3; cdr3_length: 17; clone_size: -; d_call: TRBD2; cdr3_nt: TGTGCCATCAGTGATTTCCCGGGACTAGGAGTCACAGATACGCAGTATTTT; cdr3_aa: CAISDFPGLGVTDTQYF
v_call: TRBV29-1; j_call: TRBJ2-5; cdr3_length: 15; clone_size: -; d_call: TRBD2; cdr3_nt: TGCAGCGGGCGTTTAGCGGGAGCTCTTCCAGAGACCCAGTACTTC; cdr3_aa: CSGRLAGALPETQYF
v_call: TRBV6-6; j_call: TRBJ2-7; cdr3_length: 14; clone_size: -; d_call: -; cdr3_nt: TGTGCCAGCAGTTACTCGATGGATGGGGGCGAGCAGTACTTC; cdr3_aa: CASSYSMDGGEQYF
v_call: TRBV28; j_call: TRBJ2-7; cdr3_length: 12; clone_size: -; d_call: -; cdr3_nt: TGTGCCAGCAGCTTCCGGGGCTACGAGCAGTACTTC; cdr3_aa: CASSFRGYEQYF
v_call: TRBV10-3; j_call: TRBJ1-5; cdr3_length: 13; clone_size: -; d_call: TRBD1; cdr3_nt: TGTGCCATCAGTGAGACAGGGGGTCAGCCCCAGCATTTT; cdr3_aa: CAISETGGQPQHF
v_call: TRBV29-1; j_call: TRBJ1-3; cdr3_length: 11; clone_size: -; d_call: -; cdr3_nt: TGCAGCGCTCCAGGGGGAAACACCATATATTTT; cdr3_aa: CSAPGGNTIYF